The clone carrying this T cell receptor beta chain was seen a few times. Its cognate antigen is unknown. Germline CDR1 is SGDLS and CDR2 is YYNGEE. Trimming pared 0 bases from V and 7 bases from J, leaving 11 bases between. The CDR3 has 15 residues. The data stem from a study of shared clonotypes between healthy human individuals. Healthy adults negative for HIV, lacking recent acute infections or vaccinations, served as donors. Study results and caveats: Naive subsets usually exceeded memory subsets in estimated richness. Generation probabilities of non-shared clonotypes were lower (relative to those shared by all four donors).

TCRdb keeps only in-frame clones here, not all; method: immunoSEQ multiplex PCR. In the table there are around 2.3 million clones, 95% of which are singletons. The receptor's source is a man younger than 35 in good health. The V call is TRBV9, the J call TRBJ1-6; D gene ambiguous. The source material was naive CD4+ T cells sorted from blood. The subset here: CD45RA+ positively selected. Here the CDR3 reads CASSVGSQENSPLHF. The CDR3 region has the DNA TGTGCCAGCAGCGTAGGCAGCCAGGAGAATTCACCCCTCCACTTT.